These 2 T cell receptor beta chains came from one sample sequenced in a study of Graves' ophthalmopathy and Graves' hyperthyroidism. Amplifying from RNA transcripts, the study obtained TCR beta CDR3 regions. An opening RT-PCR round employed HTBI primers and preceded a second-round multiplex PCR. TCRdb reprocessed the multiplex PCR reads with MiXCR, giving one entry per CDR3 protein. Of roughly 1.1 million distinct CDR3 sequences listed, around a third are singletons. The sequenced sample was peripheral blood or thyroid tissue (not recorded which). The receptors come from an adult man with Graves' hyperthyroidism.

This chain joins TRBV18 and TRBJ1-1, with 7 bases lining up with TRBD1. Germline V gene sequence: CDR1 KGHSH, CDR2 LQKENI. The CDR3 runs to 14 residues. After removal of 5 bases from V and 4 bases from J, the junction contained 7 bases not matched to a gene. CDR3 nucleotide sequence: TGTGCCAGCTCAGACAGGGTGGTCGGCACTGAAGCTTTCTTT. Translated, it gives CASSDRVVGTEAFF.

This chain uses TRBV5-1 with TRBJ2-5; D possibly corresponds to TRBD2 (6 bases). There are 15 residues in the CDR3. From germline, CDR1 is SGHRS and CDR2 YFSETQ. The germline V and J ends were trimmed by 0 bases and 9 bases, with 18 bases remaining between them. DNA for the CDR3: TGCGCCAGCAGCTTGGTGGAGGGGCCATGGGAGGCCCAGTACTTC. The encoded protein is CASSLVEGPWEAQYF.